Presented here are 19 T cell receptor beta chains from one specimen sequenced in a study of beta chain features in type 1 diabetes. What was sequenced were expressed TCRB transcripts, since all of the isolated RNA had been reverse transcribed. The assay was immunoSEQ multiplex PCR, and TCRdb's table has in-frame clones only and misses some. The sample holds 350,000 to 450,000 clones, 10% to 15% seen once. Their recognized antigens are unknown. General study points: All four CD4+ subsets of Type 1 diabetes patients contained TCRB CDR3s that were moderately but significantly shorter.

Material for sequencing was naive CD4+ T cells from blood. These receptors all stem from a woman aged 18-35 years with type 1 diabetes.

The gene calls are TRBV14 and TRBJ2-1; 9 nucleotides match TRBD2. Per the germline V gene, CDR1 is SGHDN and CDR2 is FVKESK. V gave up 4 bases and J gave up 8 bases; unmatched junction bases: 9. The CDR3 runs 15 residues. The CDR3 spells CASSPFRGRGYEQFF. In DNA form, the CDR3 reads TGTGCCAGCAGCCCGTTTCGCGGGAGGGGGTATGAGCAGTTCTTC. The full variable domain, rest sourced from reference TRBV14 and TRBJ2-1, is EAGVTQFPSHSVIEKGQTVTLRCDPISGHDNLYWYRRVMGKEIKFLLHFVKESKQDESGMPNNRFLAERTGGTYSTLKVQPAELEDSGVYFCASSPFRGRGYEQFFGPGTRLTVL.

On this clone: At one end the junction does not follow the germline gene, possibly because of a read error. The chain uses TRBV18 and TRBJ1-5; D may be TRBD1 (6 bases). Germline-derived CDR1 and CDR2 are KGHSH and LQKENI. This CDR3 has 14 residues. CDR3 DNA: TGTGCCAGCTCGCCACGGGACAACAATCAGCCCCAGCATTTT. It codes for CASSPRDNNQPQHF.

The chain carries TRBV30 and TRBJ1-4, with TRBD1 matching over 9 bases. Germline-derived CDR1 and CDR2 are GTSNPN and SVGIG (reference sequence). This CDR3 spans 12 amino acids. V shed 8 bases and J 8 bases; nucleotides not matched to a gene: 6. The DNA for the CDR3 is TGTGCCGGACAGGGGTTTCGCGAAAAACTGTTTTTT. It translates to CAGQGFREKLFF.

The rearrangement joins TRBV5-4 to TRBJ2-5, with a tentative D call TRBD2 (7 bases). The germline V gene has CDR1 SGHNT and CDR2 YYREEE (reference sequence). V dropped 5 bases and J dropped 1 base, with 15 bases sitting between them. CDR3 length: 15 amino acids. CDR3 sequence (DNA): TGTGCCAGCAGTACCGGGGGGCCCTTCCAAGAGACCCAGTACTTC. Translation gives CASSTGGPFQETQYF.

V is TRBV7-2 and J is TRBJ2-2; D ambiguous. The germline V gene has CDR1 SGHTA and CDR2 FQGNSA. The CDR3 has 14 amino acids. V was clipped by 3 bases and J by 1 base, with 6 bases between them. CDR3 amino acids: CASSFSVNTGELFF. In DNA form, the CDR3 reads TGTGCCAGCAGCTTCTCCGTGAACACCGGGGAGCTGTTTTTT. Based on the CDR3 plus reference TRBV7-2 and TRBJ2-2, the full variable domain is GAGVSQSPSNKVTEKGKDVELRCDPISGHTALYWYRQSLGQGLEFLIYFQGNSAPDKSGLPSDRFSAERTGGSVSTLTIQRTQQEDSAVYLCASSFSVNTGELFFGEGSRLTVL.

The rearrangement links TRBV27 to TRBJ2-7, with unresolved D. From germline, CDR1 is MNHEY and CDR2 SMNVEV (reference sequence). The length of the CDR3 is 12 residues. V was trimmed by 4 bases and J by 3 bases, leaving 7 bases between them. DNA for the CDR3: TGTGCCAGCAGTTCTGCGTTCTACGAGCAGTACTTC. This sequence encodes CASSSAFYEQYF.

The chain is built from TRBV7-6 and TRBJ2-5, with TRBD1 matching 9 bases. The CDR3 sequence is 15 residues long. V dropped 5 bases and J dropped 4; count of bases not matched to a gene: 8. CDR1 and CDR2 from the germline V gene are SGHVS and FNYEAQ. CDR3 nucleotide sequence: TGTGCCAGCAGCCCGAAACAGGGGGCGGGAGAGACCCAGTACTTC. It specifies CASSPKQGAGETQYF. The full variable domain, in which reference TRBV7-6 and TRBJ2-5 provide the parts outside the CDR3, is GAGVSQSPRYKVTKRGQDVALRCDPISGHVSLYWYRQALGQGPEFLTYFNYEAQQDKSGLPNDRFSAERPEGSISTLTIQRTEQRDSAMYRCASSPKQGAGETQYFGPGTRLLVL.

This chain uses TRBV5-4 with TRBJ2-3; 12 positions match TRBD2. CDR1 is SGHNT and CDR2 is YYREEE in the germline V gene (reference sequence). CDR3 length: 13 amino acids. The ends lost 5 bases at V and 5 bases at J; junction bases unmatched: 0. DNA for the CDR3: TGTGCCAGCAGACTAGCGGGAGGAGATACGCAGTATTTT. It is translated as CASRLAGGDTQYF.

The V gene is TRBV5-4, the J gene TRBJ2-3; 7 bases fit TRBD2. CDR1 and CDR2 (germline): SGHNT, YYREEE (reference sequence). The CDR3 covers 16 residues. V shed 0 bases, J shed 0 bases, and the junction held 4 bases outside the gene matches. Here the CDR3 reads CASSLGASGSTDTQYF. The CDR3 DNA reads TGTGCCAGCAGCTTGGGGGCTAGCGGAAGCACAGATACGCAGTATTTT.

In this sample, this clone turned up a few times. The rearrangement links TRBV2 to TRBJ2-3; TRBD2 aligns across 7 bases. Per the germline V gene, CDR1 is SNHLY and CDR2 is FYNNEI. V was clipped by 3 bases and J by 6 bases; unmatched bases: 9. The CDR3 has 15 residues. The CDR3 DNA is TGTGCCAGCAGTGAGAAGTTGGGAGGGTTGGATACGCAGTATTTT. Translation gives CASSEKLGGLDTQYF.

V is TRBV19 and J is TRBJ1-2, with 11 bases that match TRBD1. The CDR3 extends over 15 amino acids. CDR1 is LNHDA and CDR2 is SQIVND in the germline V gene (reference sequence). The V and J ends lost 3 bases and 8 bases, in that order; junction bases with no gene match: 8. The DNA for the CDR3 is TGTGCCAGTAGTATTCTCCCGGACAGGGGGCGAGGCTACACCTTC. Amino acid sequence: CASSILPDRGRGYTF.

This chain joins TRBV28 and TRBJ2-7, with unresolved D. V lost 5 bases and J lost 9, with 14 bases in between. CDR3 length equals 12 residues. The germline V gene has CDR1 MDHEN and CDR2 SYDVKM. DNA for the CDR3: TGTGCCAGCAGTCAGTATTATGAGGTGCAGTACTTC. It encodes CASSQYYEVQYF.

This clone was seen more than once but under ten times. The chain has TRBV7-2 and TRBJ1-2; D perhaps matches TRBD1 (6 bases). The CDR3 covers 14 residues. Germline CDR1 reads SGHTA; CDR2 reads FQGNSA. V dropped 5 bases and J dropped 6 bases, with 16 bases sitting between them. This CDR3 is CASSPRTARDGYTF. CDR3 coding DNA: TGTGCCAGCAGCCCACGGACAGCTCGGGATGGCTACACCTTC. Using reference TRBV7-2 and TRBJ1-2 for the parts outside the CDR3, the full variable domain is GAGVSQSPSNKVTEKGKDVELRCDPISGHTALYWYRQSLGQGLEFLIYFQGNSAPDKSGLPSDRFSAERTGGSVSTLTIQRTQQEDSAVYLCASSPRTARDGYTFGSGTRLTVV.

The V gene is TRBV5-4, the J gene TRBJ2-3; TRBD1 aligns across 7 bases. J lost 6 bases, V lost 4 bases, and 2 bases had no gene match. CDR1 SGHNT and CDR2 YYREEE come from the germline V gene (reference sequence). This CDR3 has 12 residues. CDR3 in amino acids: CASSGTVDTQYF. The CDR3 DNA follows: TGTGCCAGCAGCGGGACAGTGGATACGCAGTATTTT.

The chain uses TRBV7-2 and TRBJ2-3; 7 bases align to TRBD2. CDR3 length equals 14 residues. Germline CDR1 reads SGHTA; CDR2 reads FQGNSA. Losses at the gene ends were 5 bases for V and 6 bases for J; bases not matched to a gene: 8. The CDR3 nucleotides read TGTGCCAGCAGCCCGGGCGGGGGAAGGGATACGCAGTATTTT. It is translated as CASSPGGGRDTQYF.

The V gene is TRBV30, the J gene TRBJ2-1; TRBD1 is a possible D gene (6 bases). Trimming took 5 bases from V and 4 from J, leaving 12 bases between them. The CDR3 is 13 residues long. Germline V CDR1 and CDR2: GTSNPN, SVGIG (reference sequence). This chain's CDR3 is CAWSGQDYNEQFF. The CDR3 nucleotides read TGTGCCTGGTCGGGACAAGATTACAATGAGCAGTTCTTC.

Only a few counts were recorded for this clone. The chain carries TRBV7-2 and TRBJ1-2; D is undetermined. V was cut by 1 base and J by 4 bases, with 10 bases left in between. This CDR3 comprises 14 residues. Germline loops: CDR1 SGHTA, CDR2 FQGNSA. CDR3 residues: CASSLGSSSYGYTF. CDR3 DNA: TGTGCCAGCAGCTTAGGCTCGAGTAGCTATGGCTACACCTTC.

The gene calls are TRBV7-2 and TRBJ2-1, with a possible D match to TRBD2 (6 bases). The V gene's germline CDR1 is SGHTA and CDR2 FQGNSA. Trimming took off 5 bases at V and 5 bases at J, with 13 bases between the two ends. The CDR3 sequence is 14 residues long. As DNA, the CDR3 is TGTGCCAGCAGCCCTCGGGGGACGCACAATGAGCAGTTCTTC. This codes for CASSPRGTHNEQFF.

This chain connects TRBV5-1 to TRBJ2-7, with TRBD2 matching over 12 bases. Germline CDR1 is SGHRS and CDR2 is YFSETQ. The CDR3 is 16 residues long. Germline trimming cut 0 bases from V and 4 bases from J; bases unmatched to any gene: 5. The CDR3 region has the DNA TGCGCCAGCAGCTTGGAGACTAGCGGGGGCGAGTACGAGCAGTACTTC. It codes for CASSLETSGGEYEQYF.